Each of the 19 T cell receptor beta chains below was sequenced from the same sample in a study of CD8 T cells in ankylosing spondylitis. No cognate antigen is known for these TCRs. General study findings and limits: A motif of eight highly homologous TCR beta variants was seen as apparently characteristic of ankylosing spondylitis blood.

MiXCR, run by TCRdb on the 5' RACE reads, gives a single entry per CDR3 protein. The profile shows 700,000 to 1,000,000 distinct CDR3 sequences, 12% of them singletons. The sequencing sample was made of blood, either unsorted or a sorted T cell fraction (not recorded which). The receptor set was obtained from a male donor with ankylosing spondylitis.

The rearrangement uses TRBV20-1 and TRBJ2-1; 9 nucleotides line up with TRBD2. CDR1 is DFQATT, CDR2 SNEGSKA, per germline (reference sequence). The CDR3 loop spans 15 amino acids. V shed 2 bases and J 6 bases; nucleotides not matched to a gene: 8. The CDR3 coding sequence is TGCAGTGCTAGACAAACTAGCGGGTACATCAATGAGCAGTTCTTC. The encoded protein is CSARQTSGYINEQFF.

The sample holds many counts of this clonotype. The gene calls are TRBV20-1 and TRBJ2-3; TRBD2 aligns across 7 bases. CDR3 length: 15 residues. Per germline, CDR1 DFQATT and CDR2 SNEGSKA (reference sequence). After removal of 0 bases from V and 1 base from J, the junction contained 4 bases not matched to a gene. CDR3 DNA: TGCAGTGCTAGAGATGCTGGGAGGGGCACAGATACGCAGTATTTT. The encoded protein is CSARDAGRGTDTQYF.

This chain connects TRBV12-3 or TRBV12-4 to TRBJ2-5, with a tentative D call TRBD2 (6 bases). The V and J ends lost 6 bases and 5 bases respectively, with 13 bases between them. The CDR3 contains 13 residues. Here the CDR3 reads CASSAGRRETQYF. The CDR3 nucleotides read TGTGCCAGCAGCGCGGGGCGGAGGGAGACCCAGTACTTC.

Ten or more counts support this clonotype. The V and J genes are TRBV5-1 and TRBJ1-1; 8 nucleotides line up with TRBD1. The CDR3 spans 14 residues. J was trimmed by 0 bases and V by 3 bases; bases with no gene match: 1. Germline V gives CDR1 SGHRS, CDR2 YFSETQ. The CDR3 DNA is TGCGCCAGCAGCTGGGACAGGATGAACACTGAAGCTTTCTTT. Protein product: CASSWDRMNTEAFF.

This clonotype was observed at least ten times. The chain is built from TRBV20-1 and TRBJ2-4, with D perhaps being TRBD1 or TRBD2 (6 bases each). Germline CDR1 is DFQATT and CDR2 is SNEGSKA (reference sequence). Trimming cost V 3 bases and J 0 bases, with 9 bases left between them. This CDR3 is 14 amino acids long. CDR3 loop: CSASRGLAKNIQYF. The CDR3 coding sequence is TGCAGTGCTAGCAGGGGACTAGCCAAAAACATTCAGTACTTC.

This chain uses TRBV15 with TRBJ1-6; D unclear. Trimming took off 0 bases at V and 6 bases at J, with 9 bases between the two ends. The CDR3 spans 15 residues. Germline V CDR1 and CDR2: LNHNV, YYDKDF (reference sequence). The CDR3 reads CATSRDLGLNSPLHF. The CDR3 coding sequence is TGTGCCACCAGCAGAGATCTTGGCCTTAATTCACCCCTCCACTTT.

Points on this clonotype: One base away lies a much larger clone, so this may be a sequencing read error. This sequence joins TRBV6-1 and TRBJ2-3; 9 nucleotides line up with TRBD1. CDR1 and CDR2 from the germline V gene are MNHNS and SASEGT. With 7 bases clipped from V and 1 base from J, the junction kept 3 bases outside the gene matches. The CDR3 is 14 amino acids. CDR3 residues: CASIRDRGTDTQYF. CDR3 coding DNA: TGTGCCAGCATCCGGGACAGGGGCACAGATACGCAGTATTTT.

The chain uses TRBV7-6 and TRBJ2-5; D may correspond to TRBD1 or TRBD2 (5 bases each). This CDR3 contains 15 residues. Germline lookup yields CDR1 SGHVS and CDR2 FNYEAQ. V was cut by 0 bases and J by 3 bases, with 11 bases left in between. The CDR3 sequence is CASSLAGDGEETQYF. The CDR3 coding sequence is TGTGCCAGCAGCTTAGCGGGGGACGGAGAAGAGACCCAGTACTTC.

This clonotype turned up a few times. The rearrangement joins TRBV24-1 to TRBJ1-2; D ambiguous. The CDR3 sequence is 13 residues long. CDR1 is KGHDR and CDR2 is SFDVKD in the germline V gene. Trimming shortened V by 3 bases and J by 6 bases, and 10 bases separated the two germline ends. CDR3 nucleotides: TGTGCCACCAGTGATCCCGGCGGGAATGGCTACACCTTC. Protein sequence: CATSDPGGNGYTF.

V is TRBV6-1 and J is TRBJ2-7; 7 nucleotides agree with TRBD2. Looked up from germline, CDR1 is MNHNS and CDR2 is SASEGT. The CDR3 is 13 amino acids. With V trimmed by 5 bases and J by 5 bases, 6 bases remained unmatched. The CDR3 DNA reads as TGTGCCAGCAGTCTCACTAGCGTCAACGAGCAGTACTTC. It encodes CASSLTSVNEQYF.

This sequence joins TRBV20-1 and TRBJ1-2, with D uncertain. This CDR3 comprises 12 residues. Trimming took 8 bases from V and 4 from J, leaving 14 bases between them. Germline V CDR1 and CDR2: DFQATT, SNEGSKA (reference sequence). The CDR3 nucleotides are TGCAGTACCATCGGGAATCGCTATGGCTACACCTTC. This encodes CSTIGNRYGYTF.

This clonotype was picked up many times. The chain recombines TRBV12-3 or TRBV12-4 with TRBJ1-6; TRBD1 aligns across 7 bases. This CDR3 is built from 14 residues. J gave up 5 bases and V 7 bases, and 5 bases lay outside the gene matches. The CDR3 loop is CASTPTGNNSPLHF. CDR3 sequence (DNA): TGTGCCAGCACGCCGACAGGGAATAATTCACCCCTCCACTTT.

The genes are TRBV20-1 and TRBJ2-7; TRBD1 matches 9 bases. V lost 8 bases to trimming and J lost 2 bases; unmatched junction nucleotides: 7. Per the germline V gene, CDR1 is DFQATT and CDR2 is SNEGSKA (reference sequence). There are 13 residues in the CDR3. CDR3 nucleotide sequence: TGCAGTCCCCGGGACAGGGTCGCCTACGAGCAGTACTTC. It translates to CSPRDRVAYEQYF.

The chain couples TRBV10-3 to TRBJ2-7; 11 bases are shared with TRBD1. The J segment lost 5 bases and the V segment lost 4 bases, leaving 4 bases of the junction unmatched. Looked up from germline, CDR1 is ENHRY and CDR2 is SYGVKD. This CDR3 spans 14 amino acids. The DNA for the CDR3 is TGTGCCATCAGTGGGACAGGGGGCGAGGACGAGCAGTACTTC. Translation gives CAISGTGGEDEQYF.

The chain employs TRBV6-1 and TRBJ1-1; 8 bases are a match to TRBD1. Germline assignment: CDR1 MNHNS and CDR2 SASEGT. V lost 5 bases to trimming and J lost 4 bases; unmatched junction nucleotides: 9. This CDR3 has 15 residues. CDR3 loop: CASSPRDRWSTEAFF. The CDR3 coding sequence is TGTGCCAGCAGTCCACGGGACAGGTGGAGCACTGAAGCTTTCTTT.

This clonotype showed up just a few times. The CDR3 loop reads CASSREKIGGYTF. DNA for the CDR3: TGTGCCAGCAGCCGGGAGAAGATCGGCGGCTACACCTTC. The gene calls are TRBV6-2 or TRBV6-3 and TRBJ1-2; D gene uncertain. This CDR3 is 13 amino acids long. Germline V gene data show CDR1 as MNHEY and CDR2 as SVGEGT. The V end lost 6 bases, the J end lost 8 bases, and 16 bases lay between the germline ends.

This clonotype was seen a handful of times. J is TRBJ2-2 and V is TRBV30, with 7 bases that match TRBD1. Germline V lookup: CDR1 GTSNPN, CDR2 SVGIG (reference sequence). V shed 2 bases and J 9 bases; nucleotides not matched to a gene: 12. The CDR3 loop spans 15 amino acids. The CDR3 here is CAWSSYRGRVRELFF. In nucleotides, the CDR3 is TGTGCCTGGAGTTCATACAGGGGCAGGGTGCGGGAGCTGTTTTTT. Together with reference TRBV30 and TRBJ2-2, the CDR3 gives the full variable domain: SQTIHQWPATLVQPVGSPLSLECTVEGTSNPNLYWYRQAAGRGLQLLFYSVGIGQISSEVPQNLSASRPQDRQFILSSKKLLLSDSGFYLCAWSSYRGRVRELFFGEGSRLTVL.

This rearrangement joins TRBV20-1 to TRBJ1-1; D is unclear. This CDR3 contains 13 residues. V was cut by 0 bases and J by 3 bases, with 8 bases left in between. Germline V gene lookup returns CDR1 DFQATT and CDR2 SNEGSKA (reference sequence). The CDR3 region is CSARDLRDTEAFF. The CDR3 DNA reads TGCAGTGCTAGAGATCTCCGGGACACTGAAGCTTTCTTT.

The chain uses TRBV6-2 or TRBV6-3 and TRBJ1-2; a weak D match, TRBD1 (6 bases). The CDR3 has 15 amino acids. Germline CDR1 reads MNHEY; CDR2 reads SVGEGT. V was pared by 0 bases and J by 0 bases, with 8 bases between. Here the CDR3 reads CASSYSGTSNYGYTF. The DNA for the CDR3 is TGTGCCAGCAGTTACTCCGGGACATCTAACTATGGCTACACCTTC.